Following are 29 T cell receptor beta chains from one sample sequenced in a study of shared T cell receptors in the human thymus. Clones were sequenced by immunoSEQ multiplex PCR, and TCRdb holds only the in-frame ones, with some missing. In the table there are 600,000 or so clones, around 87% of which are singletons. This same sample was also taken into another study, of human thymus T cells.

Source material: thymocytes. These receptors all come from a boy under two years old with a congenital heart defect.

This clone was recorded a few times. V gene TRBV18 combines with J gene TRBJ1-1; 7 bases align to TRBD1. The CDR3 totals 15 residues. V lost 2 bases and J lost 2; bases outside the gene matches: 5. The germline gives CDR1 KGHSH, CDR2 LQKENI. The CDR3 reads CASSPDRANNTEAFF. CDR3 in DNA: TGTGCCAGCTCACCAGACAGGGCAAACAACACTGAAGCTTTCTTT. Full variable domain (remainder filled in from reference TRBV18 and TRBJ1-1): NAGVMQNPRHLVRRRGQEARLRCSPMKGHSHVYWYRQLPEEGLKFMVYLQKENIIDESGMPKERFSAEFPKEGPSILRIQQVVRGDSAAYFCASSPDRANNTEAFFGQGTRLTVV.

This rearrangement joins TRBV28 to TRBJ2-1; 9 bases agree with TRBD2. The CDR3 runs 20 residues. The V segment lost 5 bases and the J segment 3 bases; nucleotides outside the gene matches: 20. Germline loops: CDR1 MDHEN, CDR2 SYDVKM. The CDR3 DNA follows: TGTGCCAGCAGTCCCCACATGACGGGACTAGCAGAGACTTACTACAATGAGCAGTTCTTC. Its translation: CASSPHMTGLAETYYNEQFF.

The chain combines TRBV4-3 with TRBJ2-7, with D possibly being TRBD1 (6 bases). Germline CDR1 reads LGHNA; CDR2 reads YSLEER. The CDR3 length is 16 residues. Between the trimmed V and J ends, which lost 3 bases and 0 bases, there was a span of 15 bases. Here the CDR3 reads CASSHHSRDTSYEQYF. CDR3 DNA: TGCGCCAGCAGCCACCATTCCCGGGACACCTCCTACGAGCAGTACTTC.

The CDR3 here is CASSLAMTRLETQYF. CDR3 bases: TGTGCCAGCAGCTTGGCCATGACTAGATTAGAGACCCAGTACTTC. The chain links TRBV5-6 to TRBJ2-5; a possible D gene is TRBD2 (6 bases). The CDR3 loop spans 15 amino acids. V was cut by 0 bases and J by 4 bases, with 13 bases left in between. In germline, CDR1 is SGHDT, CDR2 YYEEEE.

The rearrangement uses TRBV9 and TRBJ2-7; 7 nucleotides agree with TRBD1. V shed 4 bases, J shed 13 bases, and the junction held 11 bases outside the gene matches. Germline-derived CDR1 and CDR2 are SGDLS and YYNGEE. The CDR3 covers 12 residues. The CDR3 coding sequence is TGTGCCAGCAGCTTAACCGGGACAGAACTATACTTC. Its protein product is CASSLTGTELYF.

The V gene is TRBV18, the J gene TRBJ1-2; D is undetermined. CDR3 length equals 12 residues. Germline-derived CDR1 and CDR2 are KGHSH and LQKENI. Trimming cost V 4 bases and J 6 bases, with 9 bases left between them. CDR3 bases: TGTGCCAGCTCACTAAACGAGGATGGCTACACCTTC. Translating it yields CASSLNEDGYTF.

The chain employs TRBV7-6 and TRBJ2-6, with D maybe TRBD1 (6 bases). This CDR3 has 17 amino acids. CDR1 SGHVS and CDR2 FNYEAQ come from the germline V gene. The germline V and J ends were trimmed by 3 bases and 4 bases, with 16 bases remaining between them. The CDR3 protein is CASSFVTGPLGANVLTF. CDR3 in DNA: TGTGCCAGCAGCTTCGTGACAGGTCCCCTCGGGGCCAACGTCCTGACTTTC.

This clone occurred once. The CDR3 DNA is TGTGCCAGCAGCCCGGGACAGTCGGGCTACACCTTC. Protein sequence: CASSPGQSGYTF. J is TRBJ1-2 and V is TRBV5-4; TRBD1 agrees at 7 bases. The CDR3 runs 12 residues. The V and J ends lost 4 bases and 8 bases, in that order; junction bases with no gene match: 5. The V gene's germline CDR1 is SGHNT and CDR2 YYREEE (reference sequence).

The J gene is TRBJ1-1, the V gene TRBV10-3; 7 bases align to TRBD1. J lost 6 bases, V lost 8 bases, and 18 bases had no gene match. Germline loops: CDR1 ENHRY, CDR2 SYGVKD. The CDR3 loop spans 16 amino acids. CDR3 amino acids: CAIGKGRGLYNSEAFF. The CDR3 nucleotides are TGTGCCATCGGGAAGGGCAGGGGGTTATATAACTCTGAAGCTTTCTTT.

This clone has only a few counts. The V and J genes are TRBV28 and TRBJ2-3, with 7 bases aligning to TRBD1. CDR1 is MDHEN, CDR2 SYDVKM, per germline. Germline trimming cut 4 bases from V and 3 bases from J; bases unmatched to any gene: 7. The CDR3 is made up of 15 amino acids. CDR3 DNA: TGTGCCAGCAGTTACCGGGACAGAAGAACAGATACGCAGTATTTT. The encoded protein is CASSYRDRRTDTQYF.

The chain couples TRBV18 to TRBJ2-7; D is possibly TRBD1 (7 bases). The CDR3 sequence is 15 residues long. Between the trimmed V and J ends, which lost 3 bases and 3 bases, there was a span of 15 bases. The germline V gene has CDR1 KGHSH and CDR2 LQKENI. For the CDR3, the DNA is TGTGCCAGCTCACCCATACAGGGGACTTTCTACGAGCAGTACTTC. Amino acids: CASSPIQGTFYEQYF.

The chain joins TRBV7-9 to TRBJ1-4; 7 bases align to TRBD1. The CDR3 extends over 14 amino acids. Germline V gene data show CDR1 as SEHNR and CDR2 as FQNEAQ (reference sequence). The junction had 5 bases not matched to a gene; V was cut back by 2 bases and J by 8 bases. CDR3 in amino acids: CASSLWRTGEKLFF. CDR3 nucleotides: TGTGCCAGCAGCTTATGGAGGACAGGCGAAAAACTGTTTTTT. Drawing the rest from reference TRBV7-9 and TRBJ1-4, the complete variable domain is DTGVSQNPRHKITKRGQNVTFRCDPISEHNRLYWYRQTLGQGPEFLTYFQNEAQLEKSRLLSDRFSAERPKGSFSTLEIQRTEQGDSAMYLCASSLWRTGEKLFFGSGTQLSVL.

The chain couples TRBV30 to TRBJ2-7; weak D call: TRBD2 (7 bases). From germline, CDR1 is GTSNPN and CDR2 SVGIG (reference sequence). The CDR3 is made up of 14 amino acids. V lost 0 bases and J lost 7, with 16 bases in between. Written as DNA, the CDR3 is TGTGCCTGGAGTGTACTGGGGGGGGCCAGGGAGCAGTACTTC. It encodes CAWSVLGGAREQYF.

This clone has just a few counts. This rearrangement joins TRBV28 to TRBJ2-2; 8 nucleotides align to TRBD1. CDR1 and CDR2 (germline): MDHEN, SYDVKM. There are 14 residues in the CDR3. Losses at the gene ends were 6 bases for V and 8 bases for J; bases not matched to a gene: 8. The CDR3 DNA sequence: TGTGCCAGCAGCATCGACAGGGGTACGGGGGAGCTGTTTTTT. Its protein is CASSIDRGTGELFF.

This clone was detected once. V gene TRBV4-1 combines with J gene TRBJ2-7; perhaps TRBD2 as D (6 bases). From germline, CDR1 is MGHRA and CDR2 YSYEKL. V was clipped by 1 base and J by 2 bases, with 15 bases between them. This CDR3 is 16 amino acids long. The CDR3 bases are TGCGCCAGCAGCCAAGGTGTCCGGGGGATACCCTACGAGCAGTACTTC. It translates to CASSQGVRGIPYEQYF.

The rearrangement links TRBV9 to TRBJ2-1; 9 bases are shared with TRBD2. Trimming took 3 bases from V and 14 from J; bases not matched to a gene: 12. CDR3 length: 14 residues. CDR1 is SGDLS, CDR2 YYNGEE, per germline. In DNA form, the CDR3 reads TGTGCCAGCAGCGAATCGGCGGGGGGGGAGGAGGAGTTCTTC. Translation: CASSESAGGEEEFF.

The chain couples TRBV5-8 to TRBJ1-5; the match to TRBD1 covers 9 bases. The CDR3 is 17 residues long. CDR1 is SGHTS, CDR2 YDEGEE, per germline. With V trimmed by 4 bases and J by 6 bases, 14 bases remained unmatched. CDR3 loop: CASSTTQTGTGIQPQHF. DNA of the CDR3: TGTGCCAGCAGCACAACTCAAACCGGGACAGGGATTCAGCCCCAGCATTTT.

The J gene is TRBJ2-5, the V gene TRBV6-1, with 10 bases identical to TRBD1. V shed 0 bases, J shed 4 bases, and the junction held 8 bases outside the gene matches. The CDR3 length is 17 residues. Germline V CDR1 and CDR2: MNHNS, SASEGT. CDR3 residues: CASSEARDRGGPETQYF. The CDR3 DNA reads as TGTGCCAGCAGTGAAGCAAGGGACAGGGGAGGGCCAGAGACCCAGTACTTC.

The chain combines TRBV28 with TRBJ2-5; no reliable D call. V was trimmed by 1 base and J by 4 bases, leaving 10 bases between them. The CDR3 spans 14 residues. Germline-derived CDR1 and CDR2 are MDHEN and SYDVKM. The CDR3 loop is CASSLSTPRETQYF. Written as DNA, the CDR3 is TGTGCCAGCAGTTTATCCACTCCCCGAGAGACCCAGTACTTC.

The chain links TRBV18 to TRBJ2-1; D perhaps matches TRBD2 (6 bases). V lost 4 bases, J lost 0 bases, and 16 bases lay in between. The length of the CDR3 is 17 residues. From germline, CDR1 is KGHSH and CDR2 LQKENI. The CDR3 loop reads CASSRLTSSRSYNEQFF. The CDR3 DNA follows: TGTGCCAGCTCACGCTTAACTAGCAGTCGCTCCTACAATGAGCAGTTCTTC.

This clone has a single count. V usage is TRBV18 and J usage is TRBJ1-1; tentative D call: TRBD1 (5 bases). Per the germline V gene, CDR1 is KGHSH and CDR2 is LQKENI. This CDR3 has 17 amino acids. V lost 0 bases to trimming and J lost 5 bases, with 19 bases between them. Here the CDR3 reads CASSPPRGRVAGTEAFF. The CDR3 nucleotides are TGTGCCAGCTCACCACCCCGCGGCAGGGTGGCGGGGACTGAAGCTTTCTTT.

In DNA form, the CDR3 reads TGTGCCAGCAGTCCTGTAGCGAACACTGAAGCTTTCTTT. Its protein is CASSPVANTEAFF. The chain employs TRBV6-5 and TRBJ1-1; D gene unclear. Germline V gives CDR1 MNHEY, CDR2 SVGAGI. Trimming left V 5 bases short and J 1 base short, with 8 bases between. The CDR3 loop spans 13 amino acids.

The chain recombines TRBV10-3 with TRBJ2-7, with a possible D match to TRBD1 (5 bases). V lost 9 bases and J lost 0, with 12 bases in between. The CDR3 length is 13 residues. Per the germline V gene, CDR1 is ENHRY and CDR2 is SYGVKD. CDR3 region: CAICQGVSYEQYF. CDR3 nucleotide sequence: TGTGCCATTTGTCAAGGGGTCTCCTACGAGCAGTACTTC.

The V and J genes are TRBV11-2 and TRBJ1-4, with D perhaps matching TRBD1 (6 bases). CDR1 and CDR2 from the germline V gene are SGHAT and FQNNGV. The CDR3 has 13 residues. Trimming shortened V by 3 bases and J by 9 bases, and 11 bases separated the two germline ends. CDR3 residues: CASSLGTQKKLFF. The CDR3 DNA reads as TGTGCCAGCAGCTTGGGGACACAGAAAAAACTGTTTTTT.

The chain has TRBV11-2 and TRBJ1-1; D remains unclear. The length of the CDR3 is 13 residues. Deletions cut 3 bases from V and 1 base from J, with 6 bases between. Germline-derived CDR1 and CDR2 are SGHAT and FQNNGV. CDR3 sequence (DNA): TGTGCCAGCAGCTTTCGCAGGAACACTGAAGCTTTCTTT. Its protein is CASSFRRNTEAFF. Full variable domain (remainder filled in from reference TRBV11-2 and TRBJ1-1): EAGVAQSPRYKIIEKRQSVAFWCNPISGHATLYWYQQILGQGPKLLIQFQNNGVVDDSQLPKDRFSAERLKGVDSTLKIQPAKLEDSAVYLCASSFRRNTEAFFGQGTRLTVV.

This rearrangement joins TRBV5-5 to TRBJ2-3, with D maybe TRBD2 (6 bases). CDR1 and CDR2 (germline): SGHKS, YYEKEE (reference sequence). The germline V and J ends were trimmed by 3 bases and 4 bases, with 18 bases remaining between them. The CDR3 covers 16 residues. As DNA, the CDR3 is TGTGCCAGCAGCTCCCCGCGGGGAGGTGGCGCAGATACGCAGTATTTT. It yields the protein CASSSPRGGGADTQYF.

The chain is built from TRBV5-1 and TRBJ1-2; 7 bases fit TRBD1. The CDR3 is made up of 15 amino acids. V lost 4 bases and J lost 7; bases outside the gene matches: 13. Germline-derived CDR1 and CDR2 are SGHRS and YFSETQ. CDR3 DNA: TGCGCCAGCAGCATGGGGGGACAGACTTTGGGTGGCTACACCTTC. Translated, it gives CASSMGGQTLGGYTF.

The chain links TRBV5-1 to TRBJ2-7; D is possibly TRBD1 (5 bases). V was cut by 0 bases and J by 0 bases, with 7 bases left in between. This CDR3 comprises 14 residues. Germline lookup yields CDR1 SGHRS and CDR2 YFSETQ. The CDR3 sequence is CASSLGQSSYEQYF. The CDR3 bases are TGCGCCAGCAGCTTGGGACAGAGCTCCTACGAGCAGTACTTC.

This clone showed up just a few times. The rearrangement links TRBV7-9 to TRBJ2-5, with 8 bases matching TRBD1. CDR1 and CDR2 (germline): SEHNR, FQNEAQ (reference sequence). V lost 5 bases, J lost 4 bases, and 3 bases stayed unmatched. The CDR3 runs to 13 residues. In nucleotides, the CDR3 is TGTGCCAGCAGCGGACAGGGTAGAGAGACCCAGTACTTC. Its protein product is CASSGQGRETQYF. The full variable domain, with the rest looked up from reference TRBV7-9 and TRBJ2-5, is DTGVSQNPRHKITKRGQNVTFRCDPISEHNRLYWYRQTLGQGPEFLTYFQNEAQLEKSRLLSDRFSAERPKGSFSTLEIQRTEQGDSAMYLCASSGQGRETQYFGPGTRLLVL.